This note documents a single TCR beta chain sequence. The source of the sample is a study of blood T cell repertoires in COVID-19. Background on the study: Whether acute or convalescent, the COVID-19 samples came from the United States, Italy and Spain.

Profiling relied on immunoSEQ multiplex PCR, and the TCRdb table lists in-frame clones only, not all of them. The sample lists 30,000 to 50,000 clones, approximately 84% occurring once. Trimming pared 4 bases from V and 1 base from J, leaving 7 bases between. This CDR3 contains 13 residues. CDR1 and CDR2 (germline): MRHNA, SNTAGT. Sequenced: peripheral blood. The V gene is TRBV6-4, the J gene TRBJ1-1, with D hard to call. This receptor was identified in a man aged 45-65 years with active or convalescent COVID-19. CDR3 loop: CASSVQANTEAFF. In DNA, the CDR3 is TGTGCCAGCAGTGTCCAGGCGAACACTGAAGCTTTCTTT.